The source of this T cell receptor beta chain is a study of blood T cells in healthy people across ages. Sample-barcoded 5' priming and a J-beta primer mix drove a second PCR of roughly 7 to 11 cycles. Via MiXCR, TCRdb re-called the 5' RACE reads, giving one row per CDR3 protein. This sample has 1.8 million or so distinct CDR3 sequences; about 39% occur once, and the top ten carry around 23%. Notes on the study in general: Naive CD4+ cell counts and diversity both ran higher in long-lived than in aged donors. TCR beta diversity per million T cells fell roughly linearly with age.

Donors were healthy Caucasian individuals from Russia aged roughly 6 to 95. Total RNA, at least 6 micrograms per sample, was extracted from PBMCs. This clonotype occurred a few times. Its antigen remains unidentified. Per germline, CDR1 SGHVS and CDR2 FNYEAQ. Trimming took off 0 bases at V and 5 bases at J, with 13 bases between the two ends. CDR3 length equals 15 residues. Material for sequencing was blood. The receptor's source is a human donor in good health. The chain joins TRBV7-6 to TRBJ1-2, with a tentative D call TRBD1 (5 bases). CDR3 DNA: TGTGCCAGCAGCTTAGCGTATCGGGGGGGATATGGCTACACCTTC. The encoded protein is CASSLAYRGGYGYTF.